The 20 T cell receptor beta chains below come from one sample, sequenced in a study of CDR3 diversity in severe acne. TCRdb analysed the PCR reads with MiXCR anew, one entry per CDR3 protein. The table shows about 97,000 distinct CDR3 sequences, with more than 45% occurring only once. The material sequenced was blood. The receptor source for this set is a male donor with acne.

A remark on this clonotype: Since no conserved phenylalanine or tryptophan closes the CDR3, a read error is the likely cause. The rearrangement links TRBV7-2 to TRBJ1-4; no firm D call. The V gene's germline CDR1 is SGHTA and CDR2 FQGNSA. This CDR3 is 18 amino acids long. Trimming pared 5 bases from V and 3 bases from J, leaving 22 bases between. CDR3: CASSDRRADKTANEKLFS. For the CDR3, the DNA is TGTGCCAGCAGCGACCGACGGGCCGACAAGACGGCTAATGAAAAACTGTTTTCT.

This rearrangement joins TRBV29-1 to TRBJ2-2; 8 nucleotides align to TRBD1. The germline V gene has CDR1 SQVTM and CDR2 ANQGSEA. Trimming cost V 6 bases and J 7 bases; bases outside gene matches: 4. This CDR3 region has 12 residues. CDR3 in amino acids: CSVQGAGGELFF. As DNA, the CDR3 is TGCAGCGTCCAGGGGGCAGGCGGGGAGCTGTTTTTT.

The V call is TRBV15, the J call TRBJ2-7; 9 bases map to TRBD1. Trimming took 0 bases from V and 4 from J; bases not matched to a gene: 10. In germline, CDR1 is LNHNV, CDR2 YYDKDF (reference sequence). CDR3 length: 17 residues. In nucleotides, the CDR3 is TGTGCCACCAGCAGAGAGAGTCCGGGACAGGGTCGGTACGAGCAGTACTTC. The encoded protein is CATSRESPGQGRYEQYF. Variable domain in full (rest from reference TRBV15 and TRBJ2-7): DAMVIQNPRYQVTQFGKPVTLSCSQTLNHNVMYWYQQKSSQAPKLLFHYYDKDFNNEADTPDNFQSRRPNTSFCFLDIRSPGLGDTAMYLCATSRESPGQGRYEQYFGPGTRLTVT.

This clonotype was recorded a few times. The chain recombines TRBV7-9 with TRBJ2-5, with 7 bases fitting TRBD2. Germline V gene lookup returns CDR1 SEHNR and CDR2 FQNEAQ (reference sequence). V gave up 0 bases and J gave up 4 bases; unmatched junction bases: 2. The CDR3 consists of 14 residues. As DNA, the CDR3 is TGTGCCAGCAGCTTAGCGGGAGGGGTAGAGACCCAGTACTTC. Its protein is CASSLAGGVETQYF.

This sequence joins TRBV10-1 and TRBJ2-5; D is uncertain. From germline, CDR1 is WNHNN and CDR2 SYGVQD (reference sequence). This CDR3 contains 14 residues. Trimming pared 3 bases from V and 0 bases from J, leaving 8 bases between. The CDR3 DNA reads as TGCGCCAGCAGTGACCCGGAGTACCAAGAGACCCAGTACTTC. This encodes CASSDPEYQETQYF.

This chain connects TRBV6-5 to TRBJ1-1, with D possibly matching TRBD1 (6 bases). Germline V gene data show CDR1 as MNHEY and CDR2 as SVGAGI. V was cut by 8 bases and J by 3 bases, with 13 bases left in between. CDR3 length: 13 residues. CDR3: CASGPGGDTEAFF. In DNA form, the CDR3 reads TGTGCCAGCGGCCCCGGGGGCGACACTGAAGCTTTCTTT.

This clonotype was found a few times. The chain couples TRBV5-4 to TRBJ2-6; no definite D call. The V end was cut by 2 bases, the J end by 3 bases, with 3 bases between. The CDR3 is made up of 13 amino acids. Germline CDR1 and CDR2: SGHNT and YYREEE (reference sequence). The CDR3 DNA is TGTGCCAGCAGCTTTGGTGGGGCCAACGTCCTGACTTTC. As protein: CASSFGGANVLTF. Combining the CDR3 with reference TRBV5-4 and TRBJ2-6 gives the whole variable domain ETGVTQSPTHLIKTRGQQVTLRCSSQSGHNTVSWYQQALGQGPQFIFQYYREEENGRGNFPPRFSGLQFPNYSSELNVNALELDDSALYLCASSFGGANVLTFGAGSRLTVL.

The chain recombines TRBV10-2 with TRBJ1-5; D is uncertain. CDR3 length: 13 residues. V lost 1 base, J lost 10 bases, and 11 bases lay in between. Per the germline V gene, CDR1 is WSHSY and CDR2 is SAAADI. CDR3 sequence reads: CASSEFRDRPQHF. DNA of the CDR3: TGCGCCAGCAGTGAGTTCCGAGATCGACCCCAGCATTTT.

At least ten counts were recorded for this clonotype. This chain joins TRBV6-5 and TRBJ1-2, with D hard to call. Deletions cut 8 bases from V and 6 bases from J, with 10 bases between. CDR1 and CDR2 (germline): MNHEY, SVGAGI. The CDR3 has 11 amino acids. The CDR3: CASGWGNGYTF. The CDR3 coding sequence is TGTGCCAGCGGGTGGGGAAATGGCTACACCTTC.

The chain has TRBV6-1 and TRBJ2-7; D ambiguous. V was trimmed by 7 bases and J by 2 bases, leaving 18 bases between them. This CDR3 has 15 residues. The V gene's germline CDR1 is MNHNS and CDR2 SASEGT. The CDR3 spells CASTETLRGTYEQYF. DNA for the CDR3: TGTGCCAGCACCGAGACCCTCAGAGGAACCTACGAGCAGTACTTC.

The chain joins TRBV3-1 to TRBJ1-5; D is ambiguous. V lost 0 bases and J lost 6, with 12 bases in between. This CDR3 spans 15 amino acids. Germline CDR1 and CDR2: LGHDT and YNNKEL (reference sequence). CDR3 DNA: TGTGCCAGCAGCCAAGATGCGAGGGAGAGTCAGCCCCAGCATTTT. Translation gives CASSQDARESQPQHF.

As to this clonotype: Possible read error: a much larger clone is one base away. The rearrangement uses TRBV5-6 and TRBJ2-2; the D gene could be TRBD1 or TRBD2 (6 bases each). V lost 1 base to trimming and J lost 4 bases, with 11 bases between them. The CDR3 sequence is 15 residues long. CDR1 SGHDT and CDR2 YYEEEE come from the germline V gene. CDR3 nucleotide sequence: TGTGCCAGCAGCTTGCACCGGGGGCCCACCGGGGAGCTGTTTTTT. This encodes CASSLHRGPTGELFF.

This clonotype was counted once. An end of the junction differs from the germline gene, which may be a read error. The chain carries TRBV11-2 and TRBJ2-7, with D possibly being TRBD1 (6 bases). Germline V gene lookup returns CDR1 SGHAT and CDR2 FQNNGV. The CDR3 totals 12 residues. For the CDR3, the DNA is TGTGCCAGCAGCTTAACCGACGGGACACGGGACTTC. It specifies CASSLTDGTRDF.

The rearrangement joins TRBV25-1 to TRBJ1-2; D remains unclear. This CDR3 comprises 13 residues. In germline, CDR1 is MGHDK, CDR2 SYGVNS. With 6 bases removed from V and 7 bases from J, the gap between germline ends came to 15 bases. The CDR3 DNA reads TGTGCCAGCAGCCGTGTAGGAGGTTTTGGCTACACCTTC. Translation gives CASSRVGGFGYTF.

The chain joins TRBV5-8 to TRBJ2-1, with 14 bases that match TRBD2. CDR1 is SGHTS and CDR2 is YDEGEE in the germline V gene. This CDR3 comprises 17 residues. The V segment lost 2 bases and the J segment 8 bases; nucleotides outside the gene matches: 9. The CDR3 sequence: CASSLPGTSGSSDEQFF. The CDR3 DNA sequence: TGTGCCAGCAGCTTACCCGGGACTAGCGGGAGTTCCGATGAGCAGTTCTTC.

The chain employs TRBV7-9 and TRBJ2-7, with D tentatively TRBD1 (5 bases). The CDR3 contains 13 residues. CDR1 and CDR2 (germline): SEHNR, FQNEAQ (reference sequence). V was trimmed by 5 bases and J by 3 bases, leaving 11 bases between them. In DNA form, the CDR3 reads TGTGCCAGCAGCGCGGACGGACACTACGAGCAGTACTTC. This codes for CASSADGHYEQYF.

Worth noting for this clonotype: A much larger clone is a single base away; this may be a read error. The CDR3 coding sequence is TGTGCCAGCAGCTTGGCGGCTAGCGGGAGCGGTGAGCAGTTCTTC. Its translation is CASSLAASGSGEQFF. V is TRBV5-8 and J is TRBJ2-1; 10 nucleotides agree with TRBD2. This CDR3 region has 15 residues. Trimming at V came to 0 bases and at J to 9 bases, leaving 6 bases not matched to a gene. Germline CDR1 is SGHTS and CDR2 is YDEGEE.

The chain uses TRBV25-1 and TRBJ2-5; the match to TRBD1 covers 10 bases. Trimming at V came to 1 base and at J to 0 bases, leaving 5 bases not matched to a gene. CDR1 and CDR2 (germline): MGHDK, SYGVNS. The CDR3 has 17 residues. In DNA form, the CDR3 reads TGTGCCAGCAGTGAATCTATAGGGACAGGGGACCAAGAGACCCAGTACTTC. Translation: CASSESIGTGDQETQYF.

This clonotype occurred a few times. This may stem from a read error, because a much larger clone lies one nucleotide away. This chain joins TRBV19 and TRBJ2-7, with TRBD1 as a possible D gene (6 bases). The germline V gene has CDR1 LNHDA and CDR2 SQIVND (reference sequence). This CDR3 is 14 amino acids long. The CDR3 nucleotides are TGTGCCAGTACCCTAACAGGGTTGACAGACGAGCGGTACTTC. Its translation is CASTLTGLTDERYF.

Note on this clonotype: The junction and the germline gene differ at one end; a read error may be behind it. The genes are TRBV30 and TRBJ2-7; D not resolved. Germline V lookup: CDR1 GTSNPN, CDR2 SVGIG (reference sequence). CDR3 length: 14 amino acids. The CDR3 is CVWKPKGRSYEQYF. CDR3 DNA: TGTGTCTGGAAACCCAAAGGACGGAGCTACGAGCAGTACTTC. Full variable domain (outside the CDR3, taken from reference TRBV30 and TRBJ2-7): SQTIHQWPATLVQPVGSPLSLECTVEGTSNPNLYWYRQAAGRGLQLLFYSVGIGQISSEVPQNLSASRPQDRQFILSSKKLLLSDSGFYLCVWKPKGRSYEQYFGPGTRLTVT.